The 12 T cell receptor beta chains reported below all come from one sample, sequenced in a study of blood T cell repertoires in COVID-19. TCRdb's table, derived via immunoSEQ multiplex PCR, lists solely in-frame clones and lacks some. The profile covers about 240,000 clones, with 70% to 85% appearing a single time and roughly a tenth taken by the ten largest. The specimen sequenced was peripheral blood. Receptors were obtained from an elderly woman with acute or convalescent COVID-19.

V usage is TRBV21-1 and J usage is TRBJ2-1; the D call TRBD1 from the table was never checked on the DNA. TRBV21-1 is deemed a pseudogene. This CDR3 is built from 17 residues. The CDR3 is CASSKPERGGAYNEQFF. The CDR3 DNA follows: TGTGCCAGCAGCAAACCCGAGAGAGGGGGCGCCTACAATGAGCAGTTCTTC.

This clone occurred once. The chain carries TRBV2 and TRBJ1-5, with D hard to call. V dropped 1 base and J dropped 2 bases, with 9 bases sitting between them. The germline CDR1 and CDR2 sequences are SNHLY and FYNNEI. The CDR3 consists of 15 residues. The CDR3 region has the DNA TGTGCCAGCAGTGAAGAGTTAGCAGGCAATCAGCCCCAGCATTTT. Its protein product is CASSEELAGNQPQHF.

The genes are TRBV2 and TRBJ1-2; 7 nucleotides line up with TRBD1. Germline CDR1 and CDR2: SNHLY and FYNNEI. The CDR3 has 13 amino acids. V trimming: 5 bases; J trimming: 5 bases; junction bases outside the gene matches: 5. This CDR3 is CASSFTGEYGYTF. The CDR3 bases are TGTGCCAGCAGTTTTACAGGGGAATATGGCTACACCTTC.

This clone occurred once. The V gene is TRBV2, the J gene TRBJ1-6; D gene uncertain. V lost 2 bases and J lost 4, with 9 bases in between. Germline-derived CDR1 and CDR2 are SNHLY and FYNNEI. The CDR3 loop spans 15 amino acids. The CDR3 protein is CASSERRLYNSPLHF. The CDR3 DNA reads as TGTGCCAGCAGTGAACGCCGGTTGTATAATTCACCCCTCCACTTT.

In DNA, the CDR3 is TGTGCCAGCAGCAAAGTTGTGGGACTGACAGGGGATCCCTTC. Its protein product is CASSKVVGLTGDPF. J is TRBJ2-7 and V is TRBV21-1; the table's D call, TRBD1, has no DNA check behind it. TRBV21-1 is labeled a pseudogene. This CDR3 is built from 14 residues.

This clone has more than one count but fewer than ten. This chain connects TRBV10-2 to TRBJ2-3; TRBD2 matches at 7 bases. Trimming cost V 0 bases and J 4 bases; bases outside gene matches: 10. Germline V gene lookup returns CDR1 WSHSY and CDR2 SAAADI. The CDR3 runs to 17 residues. The CDR3 loop is CASSESRGGSGADTQYF. The CDR3 DNA sequence: TGCGCCAGCAGTGAGTCACGCGGGGGAAGTGGTGCAGATACGCAGTATTTT.

This chain connects TRBV10-2 to TRBJ2-6; 12 positions match TRBD2. From germline, CDR1 is WSHSY and CDR2 SAAADI. V was clipped by 5 bases and J by 2 bases; unmatched bases: 4. The CDR3 totals 17 residues. In DNA, the CDR3 is TGCGCCAGCAGTACTAGCGGGGGGCTACCTGGGGCCAACGTCCTGACTTTC. This codes for CASSTSGGLPGANVLTF.

The chain is built from TRBV4-1 and TRBJ1-1; D uncertain. The CDR3 has 13 residues. V was clipped by 0 bases and J by 4 bases, with 6 bases between them. Germline V gene sequence: CDR1 MGHRA, CDR2 YSYEKL. CDR3 loop: CASSQDVRTEAFF. The CDR3 DNA reads TGCGCCAGCAGCCAAGACGTTCGCACTGAAGCTTTCTTT.

The J gene is TRBJ2-3, the V gene TRBV5-8, with a tentative D call TRBD1 (5 bases). Germline-derived CDR1 and CDR2 are SGHTS and YDEGEE. The CDR3 extends over 15 amino acids. With 1 base removed from V and 2 bases from J, the gap between germline ends came to 11 bases. The CDR3 region is CASSLLGALTDTQYF. The CDR3, as DNA: TGTGCCAGCAGCTTGTTAGGGGCCCTCACAGATACGCAGTATTTT.

The chain employs TRBV6-2 or TRBV6-3 and TRBJ2-3; 9 bases map to TRBD2. V lost 5 bases and J lost 2; bases outside the gene matches: 5. This CDR3 comprises 15 residues. The V gene's germline CDR1 is MNHEY and CDR2 SVGEGT. The CDR3 protein is CASSKSSGVTDTQYF. Written as DNA, the CDR3 is TGTGCCAGCAGTAAATCTAGCGGGGTCACAGATACGCAGTATTTT.

CDR3 nucleotides: TGTGCCAGCAGTCAGGGACAGGGTCCCCACGAGCAGTACTTC. This sequence encodes CASSQGQGPHEQYF. This chain uses TRBV28 with TRBJ2-7, with 9 bases lining up with TRBD1. The CDR3 runs 14 residues. From germline, CDR1 is MDHEN and CDR2 SYDVKM. V gave up 5 bases and J gave up 5 bases; unmatched junction bases: 7.

The rearrangement joins TRBV6-2 or TRBV6-3 to TRBJ2-3; D unclear. Germline assignment: CDR1 MNHEY and CDR2 SVGEGT. The CDR3 totals 17 residues. V lost 2 bases to trimming and J lost 6 bases, with 21 bases between them. For the CDR3, the DNA is TGTGCCAGCAGTTACCCGACCGGCGCCGGAGTTGGTGATACGCAGTATTTT. This codes for CASSYPTGAGVGDTQYF.